The next 20 T cell receptor beta chains were all read from a single sample in a study of T cell responses to AZD1222 COVID-19 vaccine. Clones were sequenced by immunoSEQ multiplex PCR, and TCRdb holds only the in-frame ones, with some missing. Of some 200,000 clones listed, about 94% are singletons. Source: peripheral blood, taken 28 days after the second dose of the MenACWY control vaccine. These receptors originate from an adult who received the MenACWY meningococcal vaccine as a control.

V and J are TRBV19 and TRBJ2-1; D is undetermined. Trimming cost V 3 bases and J 1 base, with 7 bases left between them. Germline V gene data show CDR1 as LNHDA and CDR2 as SQIVND (reference sequence). The CDR3 covers 14 residues. DNA for the CDR3: TGTGCCAGTAGTATCTACGGGTCCTACAATGAGCAGTTCTTC. Translated, it gives CASSIYGSYNEQFF.

The chain carries TRBV6-1 and TRBJ2-7, with 11 bases lining up with TRBD2. Looked up from germline, CDR1 is MNHNS and CDR2 is SASEGT. CDR3 size: 16 residues. The V and J ends lost 3 bases and 0 bases, in that order; junction bases with no gene match: 4. CDR3 residues: CASSDIAGGGSYEQYF. The CDR3 coding sequence is TGTGCCAGCAGTGACATAGCGGGAGGGGGCTCCTACGAGCAGTACTTC.

The rearrangement uses TRBV28 and TRBJ1-1; a weak D match, TRBD1 (6 bases). V gave up 6 bases and J gave up 8 bases, with 22 bases separating them. This CDR3 spans 15 amino acids. CDR1 is MDHEN and CDR2 is SYDVKM in the germline V gene. The CDR3 DNA follows: TGTGCCAGCAGACTTTCGGGAGACAGGATGCCAGAAGCTTTCTTT. Its translation: CASRLSGDRMPEAFF.

V usage is TRBV6-1 and J usage is TRBJ2-7, with D perhaps matching TRBD1 (6 bases). Per germline, CDR1 MNHNS and CDR2 SASEGT. Trimming left V 6 bases short and J 6 bases short, with 18 bases between. The CDR3 runs to 14 residues. CDR3 DNA: TGTGCCAGCAGACCCCGACAGGTCCCCATCGAGCAGTACTTC. This sequence encodes CASRPRQVPIEQYF.

The genes are TRBV6-5 and TRBJ2-3, with D tentatively TRBD1 (6 bases). V was cut by 6 bases and J by 5 bases, with 15 bases left in between. Germline CDR1 is MNHEY and CDR2 is SVGAGI. The CDR3 has 14 amino acids. CDR3 amino acids: CASSPTGSGDTQYF. The CDR3 DNA is TGTGCCAGCAGCCCAACAGGGTCGGGAGATACGCAGTATTTT.

The chain recombines TRBV5-1 with TRBJ2-1; 12 bases agree with TRBD2. The ends lost 0 bases at V and 3 bases at J; junction bases unmatched: 4. Germline assignment: CDR1 SGHRS and CDR2 YFSETQ. The length of the CDR3 is 17 residues. CDR3 residues: CASSLGLAGVLYNEQFF. The CDR3 nucleotides are TGCGCCAGCAGCTTGGGACTAGCGGGAGTTCTCTACAATGAGCAGTTCTTC.

In its sample, this clone was seen once. The chain is built from TRBV6-2 or TRBV6-3 and TRBJ2-7, with D possibly being TRBD2 (5 bases). V lost 6 bases to trimming and J lost 4 bases, with 13 bases between them. CDR1 and CDR2 from the germline V gene are MNHEY and SVGEGT. This CDR3 comprises 13 residues. DNA of the CDR3: TGTGCCAGCAGCCCGGACTCCTCTTACGAGCAGTACTTC. Translating it yields CASSPDSSYEQYF.

This sequence joins TRBV2 and TRBJ1-2; perhaps TRBD1 as D (5 bases). Trimming removed 7 bases from V and 0 bases from J, with 9 bases in between. Germline CDR1 SNHLY, CDR2 FYNNEI. This CDR3 is built from 13 residues. CDR3 sequence: CASKGIPNYGYTF. The CDR3 nucleotides read TGTGCCAGCAAGGGGATCCCTAACTATGGCTACACCTTC. Using reference TRBV2 and TRBJ1-2 for the parts outside the CDR3, the full variable domain is EPEVTQTPSHQVTQMGQEVILRCVPISNHLYFYWYRQILGQKVEFLVSFYNNEISEKSEIFDDQFSVERPDGSNFTLKIRSTKLEDSAMYFCASKGIPNYGYTFGSGTRLTVV.

The gene calls are TRBV11-2 and TRBJ1-3; the D is unclear. Germline lookup yields CDR1 SGHAT and CDR2 FQNNGV. V was clipped by 1 base and J by 4 bases, with 20 bases between them. The CDR3 is 18 amino acids. The CDR3 nucleotides read TGTGCCAGCAGCTTAGGGTATCGGCCCTTTGCTCCCGGAAACACCATATATTTT. Amino acid sequence: CASSLGYRPFAPGNTIYF.

The CDR3 here is CASSYSTSGGYEQYF. In DNA form, the CDR3 reads TGTGCCAGCAGTTACTCGACTAGCGGGGGGTACGAGCAGTACTTC. The gene calls are TRBV6-5 and TRBJ2-7; 13 nucleotides match TRBD2. Trimming took 0 bases from V and 4 from J; bases not matched to a gene: 0. The CDR3 has 15 amino acids. Germline V lookup: CDR1 MNHEY, CDR2 SVGAGI.

CDR3: CASSHLPAGGALFF. As DNA, the CDR3 is TGTGCCAGCAGCCACCTACCAGCGGGGGGCGCGCTGTTTTTT. This chain joins TRBV3-1 (or the pseudogene TRBV3-2) and TRBJ2-2, with TRBD2 matching over 9 bases. The CDR3 extends over 14 amino acids. J was trimmed by 13 bases and V by 3 bases; bases with no gene match: 9. Looked up from germline, CDR1 is LGHDT and CDR2 is YNNKEL (reference sequence).

Of note for this clone: The junction and the germline gene differ at one end; a read error may be behind it. The DNA of the CDR3 is TGTGTCAGCAGGACAGGGACACCGGGGTACGAGCAGTACTTC. Amino acid sequence: CVSRTGTPGYEQYF. The chain links TRBV27 to TRBJ2-7; 8 positions agree with TRBD1. The CDR3 spans 14 residues. CDR1 and CDR2 (germline): MNHEY, SMNVEV (reference sequence).

As DNA, the CDR3 is TGTGCCAGCAGCGTAGGGCCGGCCCACACTGAAGCTTTCTTT. Its translation: CASSVGPAHTEAFF. V usage is TRBV9 and J usage is TRBJ1-1; D not certain. Deletions cut 0 bases from V and 3 bases from J, with 9 bases between. The CDR3 loop spans 14 amino acids. Germline CDR1 is SGDLS and CDR2 is YYNGEE.

The chain recombines TRBV7-2 with TRBJ1-3; 9 bases are shared with TRBD1. This CDR3 is built from 16 residues. Per the germline V gene, CDR1 is SGHTA and CDR2 is FQGNSA. With V trimmed by 3 bases and J by 1 base, 4 bases remained unmatched. CDR3 sequence: CASSFGGTGSGNTIYF. DNA for the CDR3: TGTGCCAGCAGCTTCGGGGGGACAGGGTCTGGAAACACCATATATTTT.

V is TRBV24-1 and J is TRBJ1-2, with D perhaps TRBD1 (6 bases). V was clipped by 5 bases and J by 8 bases, with 14 bases between them. The CDR3 is 13 residues long. From germline, CDR1 is KGHDR and CDR2 SFDVKD. The CDR3 coding sequence is TGTGCCACCAGTGGGGGGGCAGTATCCGGCTACACCTTC. This sequence encodes CATSGGAVSGYTF.

The V and J genes are TRBV6-2 or TRBV6-3 and TRBJ1-1; 7 positions agree with TRBD1. The J segment lost 4 bases and the V segment lost 5 bases, leaving 7 bases of the junction unmatched. The CDR3 extends over 14 amino acids. Germline-derived CDR1 and CDR2 are MNHEY and SVGEGT. CDR3 nucleotide sequence: TGTGCCAGCAGTCCGACAGGGTTGGGCACTGAAGCTTTCTTT. This sequence encodes CASSPTGLGTEAFF.

The rearrangement links TRBV9 to TRBJ2-6, with unresolved D. The V gene's germline CDR1 is SGDLS and CDR2 YYNGEE. V lost 4 bases to trimming and J lost 2 bases, with 1 base between them. CDR3 length equals 12 residues. The DNA for the CDR3 is TGTGCCAGCAGCCCTGGGGCCAACGTCCTGACTTTC. Translated: CASSPGANVLTF.

V gene TRBV9 combines with J gene TRBJ2-7; 9 nucleotides line up with TRBD2. The germline V gene encodes CDR1 SGDLS and CDR2 YYNGEE. CDR3 length equals 15 residues. The ends lost 2 bases at V and 2 bases at J; junction bases unmatched: 5. For the CDR3, the DNA is TGTGCCAGCAGCGTTAGCGGGGGTGACCCCTACGAGCAGTACTTC. Residues: CASSVSGGDPYEQYF.

This rearrangement joins TRBV7-5 to TRBJ1-6; the table assigns TRBD1, which was not confirmed against the DNA. TRBV7-5 is tagged as a pseudogene. The CDR3 runs to 19 residues. The CDR3 spells CVRSLNRGRVRSYNSPLHF. The CDR3 DNA reads as TGTGTCAGAAGCTTAAACAGGGGGAGGGTCCGGTCCTATAATTCACCCCTCCACTTT.

This chain uses TRBV7-9 with TRBJ1-6; D perhaps matches TRBD1 (5 bases). V lost 0 bases and J 7 bases, leaving 13 bases between the germline ends. Per germline, CDR1 SEHNR and CDR2 FQNEAQ (reference sequence). The length of the CDR3 is 16 residues. The CDR3 reads CASSLALGPRNSPLHF. Here the CDR3 DNA reads TGTGCCAGCAGCTTAGCTTTGGGACCGAGGAATTCACCCCTCCACTTT.